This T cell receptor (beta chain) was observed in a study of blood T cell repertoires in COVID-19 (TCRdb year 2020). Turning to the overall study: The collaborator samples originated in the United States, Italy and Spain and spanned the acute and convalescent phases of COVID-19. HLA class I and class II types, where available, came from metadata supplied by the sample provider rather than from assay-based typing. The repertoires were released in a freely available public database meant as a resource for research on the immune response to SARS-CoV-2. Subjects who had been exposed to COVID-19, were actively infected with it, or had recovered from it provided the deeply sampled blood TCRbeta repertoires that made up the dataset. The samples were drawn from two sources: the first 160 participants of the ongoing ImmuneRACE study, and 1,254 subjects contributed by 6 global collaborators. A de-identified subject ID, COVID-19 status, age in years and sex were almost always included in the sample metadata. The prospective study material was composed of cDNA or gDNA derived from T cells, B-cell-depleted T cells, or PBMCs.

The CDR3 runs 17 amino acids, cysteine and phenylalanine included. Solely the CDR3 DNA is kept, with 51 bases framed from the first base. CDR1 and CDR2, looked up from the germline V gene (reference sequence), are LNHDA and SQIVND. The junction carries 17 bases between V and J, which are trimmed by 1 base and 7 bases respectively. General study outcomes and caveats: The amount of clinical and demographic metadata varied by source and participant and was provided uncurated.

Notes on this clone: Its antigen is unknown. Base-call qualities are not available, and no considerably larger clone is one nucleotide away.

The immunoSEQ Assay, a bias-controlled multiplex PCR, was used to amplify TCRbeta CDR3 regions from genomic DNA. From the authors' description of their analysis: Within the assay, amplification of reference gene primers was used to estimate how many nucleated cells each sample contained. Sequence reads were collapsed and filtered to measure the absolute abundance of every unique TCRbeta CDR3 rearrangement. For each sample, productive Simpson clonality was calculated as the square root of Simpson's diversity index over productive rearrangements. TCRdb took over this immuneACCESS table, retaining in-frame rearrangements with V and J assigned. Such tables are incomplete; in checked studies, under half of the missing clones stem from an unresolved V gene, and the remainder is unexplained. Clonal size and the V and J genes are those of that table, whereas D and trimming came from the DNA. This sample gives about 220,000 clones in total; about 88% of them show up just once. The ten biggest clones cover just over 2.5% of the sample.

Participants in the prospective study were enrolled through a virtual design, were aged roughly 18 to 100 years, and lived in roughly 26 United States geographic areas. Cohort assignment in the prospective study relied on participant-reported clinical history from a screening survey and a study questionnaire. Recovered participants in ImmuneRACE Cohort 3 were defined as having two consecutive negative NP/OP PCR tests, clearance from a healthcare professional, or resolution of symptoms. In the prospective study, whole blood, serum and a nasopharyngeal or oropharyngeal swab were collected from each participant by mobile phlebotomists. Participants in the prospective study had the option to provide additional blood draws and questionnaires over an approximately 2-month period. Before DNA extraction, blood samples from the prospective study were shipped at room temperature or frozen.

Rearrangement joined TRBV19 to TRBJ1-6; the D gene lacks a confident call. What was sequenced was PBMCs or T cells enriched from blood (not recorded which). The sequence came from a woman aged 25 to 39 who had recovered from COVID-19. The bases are TGTGCCAGTAGTATAGTTTGGGAAGAAAGGAGGAATTCACCCCTCCACTTT. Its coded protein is CASSIVWEERRNSPLHF.